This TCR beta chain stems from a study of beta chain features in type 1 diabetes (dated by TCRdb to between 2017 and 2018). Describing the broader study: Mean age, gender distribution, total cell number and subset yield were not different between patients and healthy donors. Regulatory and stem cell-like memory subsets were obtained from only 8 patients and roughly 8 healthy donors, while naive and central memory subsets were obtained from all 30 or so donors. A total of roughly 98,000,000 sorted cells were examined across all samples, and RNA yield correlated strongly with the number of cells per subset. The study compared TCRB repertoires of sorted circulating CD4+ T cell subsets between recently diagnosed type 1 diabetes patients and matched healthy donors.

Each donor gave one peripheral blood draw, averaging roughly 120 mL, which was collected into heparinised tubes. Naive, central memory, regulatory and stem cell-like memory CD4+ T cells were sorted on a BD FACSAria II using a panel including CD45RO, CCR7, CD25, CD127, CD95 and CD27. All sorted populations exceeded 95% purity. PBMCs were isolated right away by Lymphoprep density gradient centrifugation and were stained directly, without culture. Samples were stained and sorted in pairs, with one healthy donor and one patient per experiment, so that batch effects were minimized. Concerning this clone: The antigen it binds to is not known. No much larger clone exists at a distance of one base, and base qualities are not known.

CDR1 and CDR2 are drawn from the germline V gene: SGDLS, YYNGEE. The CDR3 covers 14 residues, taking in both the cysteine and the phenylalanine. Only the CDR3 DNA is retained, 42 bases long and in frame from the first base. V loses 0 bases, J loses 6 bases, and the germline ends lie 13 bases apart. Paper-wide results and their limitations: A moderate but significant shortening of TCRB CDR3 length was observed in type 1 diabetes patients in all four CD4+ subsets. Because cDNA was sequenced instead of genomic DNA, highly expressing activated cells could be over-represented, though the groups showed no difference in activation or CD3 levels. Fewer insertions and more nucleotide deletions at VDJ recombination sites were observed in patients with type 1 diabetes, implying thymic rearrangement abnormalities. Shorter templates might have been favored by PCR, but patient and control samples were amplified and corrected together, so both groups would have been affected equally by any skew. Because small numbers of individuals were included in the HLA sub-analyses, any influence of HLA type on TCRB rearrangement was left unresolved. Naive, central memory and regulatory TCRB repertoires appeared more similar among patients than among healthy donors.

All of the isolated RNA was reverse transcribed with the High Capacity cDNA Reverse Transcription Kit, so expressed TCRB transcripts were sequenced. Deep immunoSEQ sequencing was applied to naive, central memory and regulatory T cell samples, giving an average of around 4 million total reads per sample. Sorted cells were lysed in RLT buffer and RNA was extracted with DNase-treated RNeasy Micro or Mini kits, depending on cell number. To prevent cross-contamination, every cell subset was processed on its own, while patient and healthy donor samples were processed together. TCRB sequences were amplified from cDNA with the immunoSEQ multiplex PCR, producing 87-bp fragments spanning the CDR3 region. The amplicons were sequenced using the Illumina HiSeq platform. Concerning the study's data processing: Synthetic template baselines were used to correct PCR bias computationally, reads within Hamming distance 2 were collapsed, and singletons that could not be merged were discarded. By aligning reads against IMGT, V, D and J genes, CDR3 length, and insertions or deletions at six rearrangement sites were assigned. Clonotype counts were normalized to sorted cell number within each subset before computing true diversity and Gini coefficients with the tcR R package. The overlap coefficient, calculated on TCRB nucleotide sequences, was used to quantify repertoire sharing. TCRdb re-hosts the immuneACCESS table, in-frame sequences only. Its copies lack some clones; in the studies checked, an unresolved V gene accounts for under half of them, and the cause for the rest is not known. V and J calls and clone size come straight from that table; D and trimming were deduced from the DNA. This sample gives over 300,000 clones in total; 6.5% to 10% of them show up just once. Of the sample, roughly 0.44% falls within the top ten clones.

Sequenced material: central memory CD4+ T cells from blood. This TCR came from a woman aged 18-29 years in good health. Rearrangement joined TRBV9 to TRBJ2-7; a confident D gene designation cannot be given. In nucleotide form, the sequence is TGTGCCAGCAGCGTAGACGCTAGGATCGGCGAGCAGTACTTC. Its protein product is CASSVDARIGEQYF. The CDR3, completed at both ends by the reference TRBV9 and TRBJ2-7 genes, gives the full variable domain DSGVTQTPKHLITATGQRVTLRCSPRSGDLSVYWYQQSLDQGLQFLIQYYNGEERAKGNILERFSAQQFPDLHSELNLSSLELGDSALYFCASSVDARIGEQYFGPGTRLTVT.